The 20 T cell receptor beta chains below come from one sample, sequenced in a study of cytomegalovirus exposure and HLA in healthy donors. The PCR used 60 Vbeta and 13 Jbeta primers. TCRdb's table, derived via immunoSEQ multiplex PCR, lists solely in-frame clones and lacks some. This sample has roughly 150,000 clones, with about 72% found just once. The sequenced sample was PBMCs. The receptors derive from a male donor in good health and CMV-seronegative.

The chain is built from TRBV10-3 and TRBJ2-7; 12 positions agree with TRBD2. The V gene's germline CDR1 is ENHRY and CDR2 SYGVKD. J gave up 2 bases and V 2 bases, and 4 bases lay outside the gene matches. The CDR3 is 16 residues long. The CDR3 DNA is TGTGCCATCAGTGAGGCCGGACTAGCGGGGACCTACGAGCAGTACTTC. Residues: CAISEAGLAGTYEQYF.

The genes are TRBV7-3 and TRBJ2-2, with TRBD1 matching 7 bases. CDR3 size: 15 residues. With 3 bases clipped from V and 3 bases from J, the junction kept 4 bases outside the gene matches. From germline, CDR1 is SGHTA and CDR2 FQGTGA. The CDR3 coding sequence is TGTGCCAGCAGCTTGAGACAGGGATACACCGGGGAGCTGTTTTTT. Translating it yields CASSLRQGYTGELFF.

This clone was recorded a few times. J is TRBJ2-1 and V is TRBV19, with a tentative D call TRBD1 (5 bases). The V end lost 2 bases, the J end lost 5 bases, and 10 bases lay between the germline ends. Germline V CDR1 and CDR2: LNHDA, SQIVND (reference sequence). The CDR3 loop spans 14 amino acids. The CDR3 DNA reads TGTGCCAGTAGTATACAGGGAAGCGACAATGAGCAGTTCTTC. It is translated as CASSIQGSDNEQFF.

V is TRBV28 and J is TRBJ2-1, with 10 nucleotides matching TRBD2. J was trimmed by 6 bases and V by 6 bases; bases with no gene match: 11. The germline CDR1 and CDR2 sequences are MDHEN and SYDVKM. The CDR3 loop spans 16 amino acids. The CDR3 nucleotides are TGTGCCAGCAGCTCCTTGGGACTAGCGTTAAGCAATGAGCAGTTCTTC. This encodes CASSSLGLALSNEQFF. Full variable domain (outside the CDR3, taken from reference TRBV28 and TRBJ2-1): DVKVTQSSRYLVKRTGEKVFLECVQDMDHENMFWYRQDPGLGLRLIYFSYDVKMKEKGDIPEGYSVSREKKERFSLILESASTNQTSMYLCASSSLGLALSNEQFFGPGTRLTVL.

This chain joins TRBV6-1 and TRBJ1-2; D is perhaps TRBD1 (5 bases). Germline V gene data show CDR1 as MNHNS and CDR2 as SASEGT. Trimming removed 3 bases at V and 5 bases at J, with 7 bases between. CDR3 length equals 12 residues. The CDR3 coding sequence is TGTGCCAGCAGTGACGGGGGGTATGGCTACACCTTC. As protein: CASSDGGYGYTF.

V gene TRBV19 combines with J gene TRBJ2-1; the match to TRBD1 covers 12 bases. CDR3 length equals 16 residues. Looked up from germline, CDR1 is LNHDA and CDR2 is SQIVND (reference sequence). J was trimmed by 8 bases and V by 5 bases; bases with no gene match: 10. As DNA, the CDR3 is TGTGCCAGTAGTCAATCCGGGACAGGGGGCATCTATGAGCAGTTCTTC. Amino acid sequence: CASSQSGTGGIYEQFF.

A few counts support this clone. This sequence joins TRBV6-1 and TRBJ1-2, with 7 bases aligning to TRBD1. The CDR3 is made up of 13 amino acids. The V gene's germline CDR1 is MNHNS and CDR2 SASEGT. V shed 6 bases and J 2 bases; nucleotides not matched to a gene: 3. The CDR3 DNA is TGTGCCAGCAGCGGACAGGAAAACTATGGCTACACCTTC. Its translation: CASSGQENYGYTF.

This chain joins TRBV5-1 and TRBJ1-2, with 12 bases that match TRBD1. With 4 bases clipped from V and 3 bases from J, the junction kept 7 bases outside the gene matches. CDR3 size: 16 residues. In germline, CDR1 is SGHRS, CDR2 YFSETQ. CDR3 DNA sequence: TGCGCCAGCAGCCCTGGGACAGGGGGCGTAGACTATGGCTACACCTTC. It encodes CASSPGTGGVDYGYTF.

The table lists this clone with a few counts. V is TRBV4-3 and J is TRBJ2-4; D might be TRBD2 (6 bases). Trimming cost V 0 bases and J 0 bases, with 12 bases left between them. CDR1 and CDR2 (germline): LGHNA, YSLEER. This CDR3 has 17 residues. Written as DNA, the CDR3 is TGCGCCAGCAGCCAAGATTCGGCGGGGTCAGCCAAAAACATTCAGTACTTC. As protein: CASSQDSAGSAKNIQYF.

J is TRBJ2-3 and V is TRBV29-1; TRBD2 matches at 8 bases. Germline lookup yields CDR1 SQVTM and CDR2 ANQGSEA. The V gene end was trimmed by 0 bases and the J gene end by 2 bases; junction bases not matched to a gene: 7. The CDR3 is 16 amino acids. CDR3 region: CSVEDWASGPTDTQYF. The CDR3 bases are TGCAGCGTTGAAGATTGGGCTAGCGGGCCCACAGATACGCAGTATTTT.

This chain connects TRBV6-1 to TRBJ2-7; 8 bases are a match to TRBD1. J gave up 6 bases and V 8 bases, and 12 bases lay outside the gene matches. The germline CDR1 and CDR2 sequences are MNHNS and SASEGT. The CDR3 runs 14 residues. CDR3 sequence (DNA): TGTGCCAGCCTTAGTTTCAACAGGGGGATCGAGCAGTACTTC. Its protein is CASLSFNRGIEQYF.

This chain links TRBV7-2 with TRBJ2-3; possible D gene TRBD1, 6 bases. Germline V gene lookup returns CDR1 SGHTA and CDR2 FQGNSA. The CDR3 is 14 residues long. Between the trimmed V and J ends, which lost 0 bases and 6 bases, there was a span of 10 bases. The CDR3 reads CASSLARGTDTQYF. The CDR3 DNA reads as TGTGCCAGCAGCTTAGCAAGGGGGACCGATACGCAGTATTTT.

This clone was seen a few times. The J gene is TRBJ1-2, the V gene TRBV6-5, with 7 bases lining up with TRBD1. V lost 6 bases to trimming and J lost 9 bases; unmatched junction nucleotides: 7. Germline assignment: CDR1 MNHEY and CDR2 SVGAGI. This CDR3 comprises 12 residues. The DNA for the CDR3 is TGTGCCAGCAGGGGGGGACAGACCAGCTACACCTTC. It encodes CASRGGQTSYTF.

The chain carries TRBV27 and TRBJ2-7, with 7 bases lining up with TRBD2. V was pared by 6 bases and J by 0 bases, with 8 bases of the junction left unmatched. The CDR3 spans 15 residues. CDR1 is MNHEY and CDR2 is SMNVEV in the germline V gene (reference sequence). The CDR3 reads CASRKGAGSSYEQYF. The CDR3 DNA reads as TGTGCCAGCAGAAAGGGAGCGGGAAGCTCCTACGAGCAGTACTTC.

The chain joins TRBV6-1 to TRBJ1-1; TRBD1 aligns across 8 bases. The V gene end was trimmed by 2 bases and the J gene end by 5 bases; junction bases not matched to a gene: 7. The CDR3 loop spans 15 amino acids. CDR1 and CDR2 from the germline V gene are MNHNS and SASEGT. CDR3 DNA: TGTGCCAGCAGTGAACCAGGACAGGGTTGGACTGAAGCTTTCTTT. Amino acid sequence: CASSEPGQGWTEAFF.

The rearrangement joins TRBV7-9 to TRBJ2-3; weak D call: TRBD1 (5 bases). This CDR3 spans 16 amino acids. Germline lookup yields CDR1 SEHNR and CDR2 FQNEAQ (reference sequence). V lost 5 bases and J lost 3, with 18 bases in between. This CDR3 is CASSLQPGLGTDTQYF. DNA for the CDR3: TGTGCCAGCAGCCTCCAACCAGGGCTAGGGACAGATACGCAGTATTTT.

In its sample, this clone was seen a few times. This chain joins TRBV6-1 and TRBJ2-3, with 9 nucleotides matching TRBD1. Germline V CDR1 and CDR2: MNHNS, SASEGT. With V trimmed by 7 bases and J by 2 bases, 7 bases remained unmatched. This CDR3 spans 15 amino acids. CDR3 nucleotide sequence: TGTGCCAGCACCGAGGGACAGGGCTACACAGATACGCAGTATTTT. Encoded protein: CASTEGQGYTDTQYF.

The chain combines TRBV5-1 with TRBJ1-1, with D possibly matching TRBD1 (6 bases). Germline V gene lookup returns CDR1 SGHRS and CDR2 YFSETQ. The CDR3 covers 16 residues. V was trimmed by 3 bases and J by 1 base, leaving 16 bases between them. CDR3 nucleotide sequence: TGCGCCAGCAGCTCCGCAAAGGGGGGGGCGAACACTGAAGCTTTCTTT. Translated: CASSSAKGGANTEAFF.

CDR3 protein: CASRSSPYNEQFF. For the CDR3, the DNA is TGTGCCAGCAGAAGCTCCCCCTACAATGAGCAGTTCTTC. V is TRBV2 and J is TRBJ2-1; no clear D gene. The CDR3 has 13 residues. Trimming took 6 bases from V and 2 from J, leaving 8 bases between them. The germline V gene encodes CDR1 SNHLY and CDR2 FYNNEI. Combining the CDR3 with reference TRBV2 and TRBJ2-1 gives the whole variable domain EPEVTQTPSHQVTQMGQEVILRCVPISNHLYFYWYRQILGQKVEFLVSFYNNEISEKSEIFDDQFSVERPDGSNFTLKIRSTKLEDSAMYFCASRSSPYNEQFFGPGTRLTVL.

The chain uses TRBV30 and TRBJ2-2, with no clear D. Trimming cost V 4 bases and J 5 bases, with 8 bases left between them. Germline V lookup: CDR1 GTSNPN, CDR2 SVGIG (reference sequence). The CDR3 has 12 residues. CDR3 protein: CAWTVPTGELFF. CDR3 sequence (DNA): TGTGCCTGGACAGTGCCTACCGGGGAGCTGTTTTTT.